One sample yielded the 23 T cell receptor beta chains listed below, sequenced in a study of blood T cell repertoires in COVID-19. TCRdb's copy holds only in-frame clones and misses some; the assay was immunoSEQ multiplex PCR. The sample carries about 180,000 clones, more than 70% recorded once. Sequencing used peripheral blood. These receptors came from a man between 50 and 59 years old with active or convalescent COVID-19.

The sample holds a few counts of this clone. CDR3 DNA sequence: TGTGCCAGCAGCCAAGGACAGGGGCTTGGCGAGCAGTACTTC. It is translated as CASSQGQGLGEQYF. V gene TRBV3-1 (or the pseudogene TRBV3-2) combines with J gene TRBJ2-7; 8 positions match TRBD1. Germline lookup yields CDR1 LGHDT and CDR2 YNNKEL (reference sequence). Trimming at V came to 1 base and at J to 6 bases, leaving 5 bases not matched to a gene. CDR3 length: 14 residues.

This sequence joins TRBV27 and TRBJ1-2; unclear D gene. V was clipped by 5 bases and J by 6 bases, with 13 bases between them. The CDR3 runs 13 residues. Germline V gene lookup returns CDR1 MNHEY and CDR2 SMNVEV (reference sequence). The CDR3 loop reads CASSPDGRHGYTF. Written as DNA, the CDR3 is TGTGCCAGCAGTCCCGACGGGAGACATGGCTACACCTTC.

The chain couples TRBV6-5 to TRBJ1-3, with 12 bases lining up with TRBD1. The germline CDR1 and CDR2 sequences are MNHEY and SVGAGI. CDR3 length: 15 amino acids. Trimming cost V 0 bases and J 6 bases; bases outside gene matches: 0. CDR3 in amino acids: CASSYSGQGANTIYF. Written as DNA, the CDR3 is TGTGCCAGCAGTTACTCGGGACAGGGGGCAAACACCATATATTTT.

V and J are TRBV20-1 and TRBJ2-5; a possible D gene is TRBD2 (6 bases). The CDR3 extends over 14 amino acids. Germline V gene lookup returns CDR1 DFQATT and CDR2 SNEGSKA (reference sequence). V lost 3 bases to trimming and J lost 3 bases, with 14 bases between them. CDR3 region: CSASGGGFEETQYF. DNA for the CDR3: TGCAGTGCTAGTGGGGGAGGTTTCGAAGAGACCCAGTACTTC.

This clone appeared once. V usage is TRBV6-5 and J usage is TRBJ2-3, with D tentatively TRBD2 (6 bases). CDR3 size: 15 residues. The germline V gene encodes CDR1 MNHEY and CDR2 SVGAGI. V was pared by 0 bases and J by 8 bases, with 15 bases between. CDR3 loop: CASSYSFLGGGTQYF. DNA of the CDR3: TGTGCCAGCAGTTACTCGTTTCTGGGGGGTGGTACGCAGTATTTT.

The CDR3 DNA reads as TGTGCCAGCAGTGGAGGGGAAAAACTGTTTTTT. Its translation is CASSGGEKLFF. The chain carries TRBV25-1 and TRBJ1-4; no firm D call. The length of the CDR3 is 11 residues. V was clipped by 4 bases and J by 8 bases, with 5 bases between them. CDR1 and CDR2 (germline): MGHDK, SYGVNS.

The chain employs TRBV14 and TRBJ2-4; TRBD2 aligns across 14 bases. Losses at the gene ends were 4 bases for V and 5 bases for J; bases not matched to a gene: 7. The CDR3 contains 17 residues. Per the germline V gene, CDR1 is SGHDN and CDR2 is FVKESK. CDR3 sequence reads: CASSLRTSGGKENIQYF. The DNA for the CDR3 is TGTGCCAGCAGCCTAAGGACTAGCGGGGGGAAAGAAAACATTCAGTACTTC.

The chain couples TRBV7-6 to TRBJ2-7; 12 positions agree with TRBD2. The CDR3 totals 16 residues. The V gene end was trimmed by 5 bases and the J gene end by 5 bases; junction bases not matched to a gene: 10. Germline V gives CDR1 SGHVS, CDR2 FNYEAQ. The CDR3 here is CASSRLAGDRGHEQYF. CDR3 DNA: TGTGCCAGCAGCCGACTAGCGGGAGATCGCGGCCACGAGCAGTACTTC.

This chain links TRBV7-8 with TRBJ2-3; 7 positions match TRBD2. This CDR3 region has 16 residues. Germline values: CDR1 SGHVS, CDR2 FQNEAQ. V gave up 2 bases and J gave up 1 base; unmatched junction bases: 6. CDR3 DNA sequence: TGTGCCAGCAGCTTAAGCGGGGTCCGCGGCACAGATACGCAGTATTTT. Translating gives CASSLSGVRGTDTQYF.

The genes are TRBV11-2 and TRBJ1-1; no firm D call. The germline V gene encodes CDR1 SGHAT and CDR2 FQNNGV. With 2 bases removed from V and 3 bases from J, the gap between germline ends came to 7 bases. The CDR3 contains 13 residues. CDR3 nucleotide sequence: TGTGCCAGCAGCTTATTGCAGTACACTGAAGCTTTCTTT. It specifies CASSLLQYTEAFF.

The chain carries TRBV4-3 and TRBJ1-1; TRBD1 matches at 7 bases. The J segment lost 0 bases and the V segment lost 4 bases, leaving 2 bases of the junction unmatched. Germline V gene lookup returns CDR1 LGHNA and CDR2 YSLEER. This CDR3 has 14 residues. CDR3: CASSRDSMNTEAFF. CDR3 coding DNA: TGCGCCAGCAGCCGGGACAGCATGAACACTGAAGCTTTCTTT.

Written as DNA, the CDR3 is TGTGCCAGCAGTGAAGTCGGGACAGATCTTTCACCCCTCCACTTT. This gives the protein CASSEVGTDLSPLHF. The chain combines TRBV6-1 with TRBJ1-6, with 7 bases aligning to TRBD1. This CDR3 has 15 amino acids. Trimming removed 1 base from V and 9 bases from J; junction bases left unmatched: 6. The germline V gene encodes CDR1 MNHNS and CDR2 SASEGT.

This rearrangement joins TRBV7-9 to TRBJ1-1; perhaps TRBD1 as D (6 bases). The V gene's germline CDR1 is SEHNR and CDR2 FQNEAQ (reference sequence). The V end lost 1 base, the J end lost 0 bases, and 9 bases lay between the germline ends. The CDR3 is made up of 15 amino acids. CDR3 amino acids: CASSLVPGVNTEAFF. The DNA of the CDR3 is TGTGCCAGCAGCTTAGTTCCAGGGGTGAACACTGAAGCTTTCTTT.

This chain connects TRBV10-3 to TRBJ2-3; 7 nucleotides agree with TRBD2. Germline V CDR1 and CDR2: ENHRY, SYGVKD. The CDR3 is made up of 16 amino acids. V was pared by 4 bases and J by 4 bases, with 11 bases of the junction left unmatched. The CDR3 is CAISGFGGSGPDTQYF. The CDR3 DNA reads TGTGCCATCAGTGGTTTCGGGGGGAGTGGCCCAGATACGCAGTATTTT.

This chain connects TRBV5-4 to TRBJ2-1; D is perhaps TRBD2 (5 bases). The CDR3 has 13 amino acids. Germline lookup yields CDR1 SGHNT and CDR2 YYREEE (reference sequence). V lost 0 bases to trimming and J lost 9 bases, with 10 bases between them. Written as DNA, the CDR3 is TGTGCCAGCAGCTTGGGGTCTACTAGTGAGCAGTTCTTC. Its protein product is CASSLGSTSEQFF.

The chain uses TRBV5-1 and TRBJ2-5; TRBD2 matches 12 bases. CDR3 length: 18 amino acids. V was clipped by 0 bases and J by 5 bases; unmatched bases: 11. Germline V gene data show CDR1 as SGHRS and CDR2 as YFSETQ. The CDR3: CASSLVALAGGPGETQYF. The CDR3 DNA sequence: TGCGCCAGCAGCTTGGTGGCCCTAGCGGGGGGGCCGGGGGAGACCCAGTACTTC.

V gene TRBV7-3 combines with J gene TRBJ1-5, with D maybe TRBD1 (5 bases). The CDR3 spans 21 residues. CDR1 is SGHTA, CDR2 FQGTGA, per germline. V lost 7 bases and J lost 10, with 41 bases in between. In DNA, the CDR3 is TGTGCCAGCACCACCAAAGGGGCAGGGTTTGTTCCCCCCAATTGTCGCAAACCCCAGCATTTT. Protein sequence: CASTTKGAGFVPPNCRKPQHF.

The genes are TRBV19 and TRBJ2-2; 7 positions agree with TRBD2. V was clipped by 4 bases and J by 3 bases; unmatched bases: 5. The CDR3 is made up of 15 amino acids. Looked up from germline, CDR1 is LNHDA and CDR2 is SQIVND (reference sequence). The CDR3 protein is CASSREGLDTGELFF. DNA for the CDR3: TGTGCCAGTAGTAGGGAGGGATTGGACACCGGGGAGCTGTTTTTT.

The gene calls are TRBV2 and TRBJ1-5; D is possibly TRBD1 (6 bases). The V gene lost 2 bases and the J gene lost 7 bases, with 15 bases spanning the gap. The germline V gene encodes CDR1 SNHLY and CDR2 FYNNEI. This CDR3 has 15 residues. Here the CDR3 DNA reads TGTGCCAGCAGTGAACTGGGGGGGCGTAGACAGCCCCAGCATTTT. Its translation is CASSELGGRRQPQHF. The whole variable domain, remainder taken from reference TRBV2 and TRBJ1-5, is EPEVTQTPSHQVTQMGQEVILRCVPISNHLYFYWYRQILGQKVEFLVSFYNNEISEKSEIFDDQFSVERPDGSNFTLKIRSTKLEDSAMYFCASSELGGRRQPQHFGDGTRLSIL.

This rearrangement joins TRBV5-1 to TRBJ1-4, with TRBD1 matching over 7 bases. The germline V gene encodes CDR1 SGHRS and CDR2 YFSETQ. V shed 4 bases and J 4 bases; nucleotides not matched to a gene: 7. This CDR3 is 15 amino acids long. The CDR3 coding sequence is TGCGCCAGCAGCCCAATAACAGGGGTTAATGAAAAACTGTTTTTT. Protein sequence: CASSPITGVNEKLFF. The variable domain in full, with the rest retrieved from reference TRBV5-1 and TRBJ1-4, is KAGVTQTPRYLIKTRGQQVTLSCSPISGHRSVSWYQQTPGQGLQFLFEYFSETQRNKGNFPGRFSGRQFSNSRSEMNVSTLELGDSALYLCASSPITGVNEKLFFGSGTQLSVL.

This sequence joins TRBV3-1 (or the pseudogene TRBV3-2) and TRBJ1-2, with no clear D. Trimming shortened V by 4 bases and J by 1 base, and 10 bases separated the two germline ends. Germline CDR1 and CDR2: LGHDT and YNNKEL (reference sequence). The CDR3 totals 14 residues. The CDR3 bases are TGTGCCAGCAGCCCCCAGGCCGGTAACTATGGCTACACCTTC. The encoded protein is CASSPQAGNYGYTF.

The chain links TRBV19 to TRBJ2-6; no reliable D call. Trimming cost V 1 base and J 1 base, with 8 bases left between them. Looked up from germline, CDR1 is LNHDA and CDR2 is SQIVND (reference sequence). This CDR3 is 16 amino acids long. CDR3 coding DNA: TGTGCCAGTAGTATAGGGCCGCCTTCTGGGGCCAACGTCCTGACTTTC. It yields the protein CASSIGPPSGANVLTF.

In nucleotides, the CDR3 is TGTGCCAGCAGCGTAGAGGGACAGGGGGCCCCCTATGGCTACACCTTC. Encoded protein: CASSVEGQGAPYGYTF. V gene TRBV9 combines with J gene TRBJ1-2; the match to TRBD1 covers 12 bases. V trimming: 0 bases; J trimming: 4 bases; junction bases outside the gene matches: 4. The CDR3 is 16 amino acids. Germline V CDR1 and CDR2: SGDLS, YYNGEE.